This record concerns one T cell receptor beta chain sequence. Its target is unknown. V lost 3 bases, J lost 4 bases, and 10 bases stayed unmatched. Per germline, CDR1 MRHNA and CDR2 SNTAGT. This CDR3 spans 17 amino acids. At deep level, the assay was performed. Clones were read by immunoSEQ multiplex PCR, and TCRdb kept only the in-frame ones, dropping some. The sample consists of millions of clones, under 95% of them appearing once. This specimen belongs to a study of shared clonotypes between healthy human individuals. For the study at large: There were three CD4 naive, three CD4 memory, two CD8 naive and one CD8 memory plates per donor.

Cells designated naive CD8 were CD45RO-negative and were positively selected for CCR7, with terminally differentiated effector memory CD45RA+ cells excluded. Study-wide findings and caveats: Sampling involved blood alone; tissue repertoires likely differ. Several donors held about 5% of naive CD4 clonotypes in common.

The TCR originated in a man aged 18 to 30 in good health. Some clones in this sample may be carry-over from other donors' samples. The chain recombines TRBV6-4 with TRBJ2-3; 10 bases line up with TRBD2. Material for sequencing was naive CD8+ T cells from PBMCs. As DNA, the CDR3 is TGTGCCAGCAGTGAGAGAGCGGGAGGGCCCCGAGCAGATACGCAGTATTTT. Encoded protein: CASSERAGGPRADTQYF.